One sample yielded the 12 T cell receptor beta chains listed below, sequenced in a study of cytomegalovirus exposure and HLA in healthy donors. The assay was immunoSEQ multiplex PCR, and TCRdb's table has in-frame clones only and misses some. The sample records approximately 300,000 clones, roughly 85% being singletons. Sequencing was done on a sample of PBMCs. The receptors originated from a woman younger than 35 in good health and CMV-seronegative.

The V and J genes are TRBV7-6 and TRBJ1-1; possibly TRBD1 for D (6 bases). The CDR3 runs 16 residues. V was trimmed by 1 base and J by 0 bases, leaving 12 bases between them. Germline V lookup: CDR1 SGHVS, CDR2 FNYEAQ. CDR3 nucleotide sequence: TGTGCCAGCAGCTTAGGCGGGGGGGCAGTGAACACTGAAGCTTTCTTT. This codes for CASSLGGGAVNTEAFF.

The chain is built from TRBV28 and TRBJ2-2, with 7 positions matching TRBD2. The length of the CDR3 is 17 residues. The V gene's germline CDR1 is MDHEN and CDR2 SYDVKM. V dropped 5 bases and J dropped 4; count of bases not matched to a gene: 13. The CDR3, as DNA: TGTGCCAGCAGTCCCCGGTCGTGGAGCGGGATCACCGGGGAGCTGTTTTTT. Protein sequence: CASSPRSWSGITGELFF.

This sequence joins TRBV28 and TRBJ2-7, with TRBD2 identical over 9 bases. Germline values: CDR1 MDHEN, CDR2 SYDVKM. This CDR3 region has 15 residues. The V segment lost 5 bases and the J segment 0 bases; nucleotides outside the gene matches: 5. CDR3 nucleotides: TGTGCCAGCAGTGCAAGCGGGAGGTTCTCCTACGAGCAGTACTTC. It specifies CASSASGRFSYEQYF.

The chain combines TRBV9 with TRBJ2-3, with unresolved D. Germline lookup yields CDR1 SGDLS and CDR2 YYNGEE. Deletions cut 0 bases from V and 0 bases from J, with 5 bases between. This CDR3 spans 14 amino acids. CDR3: CASSVGPSTDTQYF. The CDR3 DNA is TGTGCCAGCAGCGTAGGTCCTAGCACAGATACGCAGTATTTT.

The V and J genes are TRBV9 and TRBJ2-3; 7 nucleotides match TRBD2. The CDR3 covers 17 residues. The germline CDR1 and CDR2 sequences are SGDLS and YYNGEE. V shed 4 bases, J shed 1 base, and the junction held 12 bases outside the gene matches. The CDR3 is CASSLSGTTSGTDTQYF. For the CDR3, the DNA is TGTGCCAGCAGCCTCTCCGGGACTACCAGCGGCACAGATACGCAGTATTTT. Combining the CDR3 with reference TRBV9 and TRBJ2-3 gives the whole variable domain DSGVTQTPKHLITATGQRVTLRCSPRSGDLSVYWYQQSLDQGLQFLIQYYNGEERAKGNILERFSAQQFPDLHSELNLSSLELGDSALYFCASSLSGTTSGTDTQYFGPGTRLTVL.

The CDR3 sequence: CASSPGLAGPISYEQYF. The CDR3 DNA reads TGTGCCAGCAGTCCGGGACTAGCGGGCCCCATCTCCTACGAGCAGTACTTC. The chain employs TRBV28 and TRBJ2-7, with TRBD2 identical over 12 bases. CDR1 is MDHEN and CDR2 is SYDVKM in the germline V gene. The CDR3 spans 17 residues. Losses at the gene ends were 5 bases for V and 0 bases for J; bases not matched to a gene: 8.

This rearrangement joins TRBV5-1 to TRBJ2-7; 7 bases match TRBD1. The J segment lost 0 bases and the V segment lost 4 bases, leaving 7 bases of the junction unmatched. Germline loops: CDR1 SGHRS, CDR2 YFSETQ. This CDR3 comprises 15 residues. The CDR3 reads CASSDGTASSYEQYF. The CDR3 nucleotides read TGCGCCAGCAGCGACGGGACAGCCAGCTCCTACGAGCAGTACTTC.

For the CDR3, the DNA is TGTGCCAGTAGTACCCCGGGACAAACGAGCTCCTACGAGCAGTACTTC. As protein: CASSTPGQTSSYEQYF. J is TRBJ2-7 and V is TRBV19, with a tentative D call TRBD1 (6 bases). This CDR3 spans 16 amino acids. The V end lost 4 bases, the J end lost 0 bases, and 16 bases lay between the germline ends. Germline V gives CDR1 LNHDA, CDR2 SQIVND (reference sequence).

The chain recombines TRBV28 with TRBJ2-2; the match to TRBD2 covers 8 bases. V shed 7 bases, J shed 4 bases, and the junction held 8 bases outside the gene matches. The CDR3 spans 15 residues. The germline V gene has CDR1 MDHEN and CDR2 SYDVKM. CDR3 in amino acids: CASILAGGSTGELFF. The CDR3 nucleotides are TGTGCCAGCATTCTCGCGGGAGGTAGCACCGGGGAGCTGTTTTTT. Full variable domain (rest looked up from reference TRBV28 and TRBJ2-2): DVKVTQSSRYLVKRTGEKVFLECVQDMDHENMFWYRQDPGLGLRLIYFSYDVKMKEKGDIPEGYSVSREKKERFSLILESASTNQTSMYLCASILAGGSTGELFFGEGSRLTVL.

The chain employs TRBV7-2 and TRBJ2-5; TRBD1 is a possible D gene (6 bases). The CDR3 loop spans 15 amino acids. The V gene's germline CDR1 is SGHTA and CDR2 FQGNSA. The ends were cut back, 1 base at V and 3 bases at J, with 12 bases in the middle. DNA of the CDR3: TGTGCCAGCAGCTTAGATGGGGGCCTGGAAGAGACCCAGTACTTC. Amino acid sequence: CASSLDGGLEETQYF.

The CDR3: CAASLGAQNYGYTF. DNA for the CDR3: TGTGCCGCGTCCCTAGGGGCCCAAAACTATGGCTACACCTTC. The chain uses TRBV19 and TRBJ1-2, with a weak D call TRBD1 (5 bases). V lost 11 bases to trimming and J lost 2 bases, with 18 bases between them. The CDR3 is 14 amino acids. Germline-derived CDR1 and CDR2 are LNHDA and SQIVND (reference sequence).

This sequence joins TRBV7-9 and TRBJ1-5; 10 positions match TRBD1. The CDR3 is 19 residues long. Germline CDR1 and CDR2: SEHNR and FQNEAQ (reference sequence). With 3 bases clipped from V and 1 base from J, the junction kept 12 bases outside the gene matches. The CDR3 region is CASSFNPPWGQGSNQPQHF. The CDR3 nucleotides read TGTGCCAGCAGCTTTAACCCACCATGGGGACAGGGGAGCAATCAGCCCCAGCATTTT.